Each of the 23 T cell receptor beta chains below was sequenced from the same sample in a study of human T cells and chemical hapten exposure. MiXCR, applied by TCRdb to the RACE reads, yields one record per CDR3 protein. The sample carries some 57,000 distinct CDR3 sequences, 7.5% to 10% recorded once. As to time point: patch test 2, 6 weeks after DPC sensitization. The treatment is: therapeutic diphenylcyclopropenone sensitization with weekly scalp DPC. Sequenced here: whole blood, sampled in connection with sensitization to the hapten diphenylcyclopropenone (DPC). The receptors stem from a woman aged 45-65 years with alopecia areata. Some clones in this sample may be carry-over from other donors' samples.

This clonotype was picked up a small number of times. The chain uses TRBV6-5 and TRBJ1-1, with D uncertain. The CDR3 consists of 13 residues. V was shortened by 0 bases and J by 1 base, with 3 bases between the two germline ends. Germline CDR1 MNHEY, CDR2 SVGAGI. For the CDR3, the DNA is TGTGCCAGCAGTTACTCGGAGAACACTGAAGCTTTCTTT. This encodes CASSYSENTEAFF.

As concerns this clonotype: This may be a read error, as it is one base from a much larger clone. The genes are TRBV6-5 and TRBJ1-4, with D unresolved. Trimming stripped 0 bases from V and 8 bases from J, with 13 bases between. Per the germline V gene, CDR1 is MNHEY and CDR2 is SVGAGI. This CDR3 has 15 amino acids. CDR3 in amino acids: CASSYSSGTTEKLFF. CDR3 DNA: TGTGCCAGCAGTTACTCCAGCGGAACTACAGAAAAACTGTTTTTT.

This clonotype was detected a few times. The chain uses TRBV18 and TRBJ1-6; D is ambiguous. Germline V gives CDR1 KGHSH, CDR2 LQKENI. The length of the CDR3 is 12 residues. Deletions cut 4 bases from V and 7 bases from J, with 5 bases between. The CDR3 spells CASSQTNSPLHF. CDR3 sequence (DNA): TGTGCCAGCTCACAGACGAATTCACCCCTCCACTTT.

This clonotype was found many times. V usage is TRBV4-1 and J usage is TRBJ2-1; TRBD2 matches at 11 bases. V was clipped by 0 bases and J by 8 bases; unmatched bases: 9. The V gene's germline CDR1 is MGHRA and CDR2 YSYEKL. This CDR3 spans 17 amino acids. Here the CDR3 DNA reads TGCGCCAGCAGCCAAGATTTCGGGACTAGCGGAACAGATGAGCAGTTCTTC. Encoded protein: CASSQDFGTSGTDEQFF.

The CDR3, as DNA: TGCGCCAGCAGCTTGACCCCCGACAGGGCCAGTACTGAAGCTTTCTTT. Translating it yields CASSLTPDRASTEAFF. The chain joins TRBV5-1 to TRBJ1-1; TRBD1 agrees at 7 bases. Germline V lookup: CDR1 SGHRS, CDR2 YFSETQ. The CDR3 runs to 16 residues. With V trimmed by 1 base and J by 5 bases, 11 bases remained unmatched.

This clonotype came up a few times. The rearrangement links TRBV9 to TRBJ1-2; D gene uncertain. The CDR3 is 14 residues long. Germline assignment: CDR1 SGDLS and CDR2 YYNGEE. V lost 0 bases to trimming and J lost 1 base, with 7 bases between them. In DNA form, the CDR3 reads TGTGCCAGCAGCGTAGACACGGTTAACTATGGCTACACCTTC. It is translated as CASSVDTVNYGYTF. The whole variable domain, filled in from reference TRBV9 and TRBJ1-2, reads DSGVTQTPKHLITATGQRVTLRCSPRSGDLSVYWYQQSLDQGLQFLIQYYNGEERAKGNILERFSAQQFPDLHSELNLSSLELGDSALYFCASSVDTVNYGYTFGSGTRLTVV.

This clonotype was counted ten times or more. The chain couples TRBV5-1 to TRBJ2-7; D not resolved. There are 13 residues in the CDR3. The V gene lost 5 bases and the J gene lost 4 bases, with 13 bases spanning the gap. CDR1 is SGHRS, CDR2 YFSETQ, per germline. As DNA, the CDR3 is TGCGCCAGCAGAGAAGGGCAGGAGTACGAGCAGTACTTC. It encodes CASREGQEYEQYF.

This clonotype was detected ten times or more. The rearrangement joins TRBV6-1 to TRBJ1-6; D remains ambiguous. CDR3 length: 15 amino acids. Trimming took 3 bases from V and 0 from J, leaving 6 bases between them. Per germline, CDR1 MNHNS and CDR2 SASEGT. In DNA form, the CDR3 reads TGTGCCAGCAGTGAGGTTGTCTCCTATAATTCACCCCTCCACTTT. It is translated as CASSEVVSYNSPLHF.

The CDR3 DNA sequence: TGTGCCAGCAGCCCTGGATCGGGAACGGGTTTGCGCAATCAGCCCCAGCATTTT. This sequence encodes CASSPGSGTGLRNQPQHF. The chain recombines TRBV11-2 with TRBJ1-5; D gene uncertain. Germline lookup yields CDR1 SGHAT and CDR2 FQNNGV. CDR3 size: 18 residues. The ends were cut back, 5 bases at V and 2 bases at J, with 22 bases in the middle.

CDR3 nucleotides: TGTGCCAGCAGTTTTAGATTGTCCGTTTCAGCACTAGCTAGTGAGACAGATACGCAGTATTTT. Translating gives CASSFRLSVSALASETDTQYF. The chain links TRBV28 to TRBJ2-3, with D maybe TRBD2 (6 bases). In germline, CDR1 is MDHEN, CDR2 SYDVKM. V was clipped by 3 bases and J by 3 bases, with 31 bases between them. CDR3 length: 21 residues.

This clonotype appeared many times. The J gene is TRBJ2-7, the V gene TRBV10-1; D gene uncertain. The CDR3 loop spans 13 amino acids. The germline gives CDR1 WNHNN, CDR2 SYGVQD (reference sequence). The V end was cut by 4 bases, the J end by 0 bases, with 7 bases between. The DNA of the CDR3 is TGCGCCAGCAGTGGTTGGGACTCCTACGAGCAGTACTTC. This translates into CASSGWDSYEQYF.

There are many counts of this clonotype. The chain uses TRBV20-1 and TRBJ1-2, with D unclear. V was cut by 7 bases and J by 4 bases, with 13 bases left in between. The CDR3 has 12 residues. The V gene's germline CDR1 is DFQATT and CDR2 SNEGSKA (reference sequence). In DNA, the CDR3 is TGCAGTGGAAGGGAGTTTGGCTATGGCTACACCTTC. Protein product: CSGREFGYGYTF.

The chain recombines TRBV27 with TRBJ1-1; D not resolved. There are 15 residues in the CDR3. Trimming stripped 5 bases from V and 2 bases from J, with 15 bases between. Germline loops: CDR1 MNHEY, CDR2 SMNVEV (reference sequence). The CDR3 spells CASSPRAGLNTEAFF. In DNA form, the CDR3 reads TGTGCCAGCAGTCCTCGTGCCGGACTTAACACTGAAGCTTTCTTT.

This rearrangement joins TRBV12-3 or TRBV12-4 to TRBJ2-1; the D gene is possibly TRBD2 (5 bases). The CDR3 is 13 amino acids. The ends were cut back, 5 bases at V and 9 bases at J, with 14 bases in the middle. DNA for the CDR3: TGTGCCAGCAGTCGGGGTCGCCCGGGTGAGCAGTTCTTC. Translation gives CASSRGRPGEQFF.

This clonotype appeared many times. The chain couples TRBV29-1 to TRBJ1-1, with D possibly matching TRBD1 (6 bases). Trimming shortened V by 4 bases and J by 6 bases, and 9 bases separated the two germline ends. The CDR3 extends over 11 amino acids. Germline CDR1 reads SQVTM; CDR2 reads ANQGSEA. This CDR3 is CSVVSGAEAFF. The CDR3 DNA is TGCAGCGTTGTCTCAGGGGCTGAAGCTTTCTTT.

With regard to this clonotype: This may be a read error, as it is one base from a much larger clone. The chain couples TRBV6-2 or TRBV6-3 to TRBJ2-7, with 11 bases aligning to TRBD2. Germline CDR1 and CDR2: MNHEY and SVGEGT. The CDR3 loop spans 14 amino acids. The trim removed 4 bases at V and 3 bases at J, leaving 2 bases unmatched. Written as DNA, the CDR3 is TGTGCCAGCAGTTCGGGACTAGCGGACTACGAGCAGTACTTC. It encodes CASSSGLADYEQYF.

The genes are TRBV5-5 and TRBJ1-5, with 7 bases fitting TRBD1. This CDR3 has 15 amino acids. Per the germline V gene, CDR1 is SGHKS and CDR2 is YYEKEE (reference sequence). J was trimmed by 4 bases and V by 4 bases; bases with no gene match: 8. The CDR3 spells CASSGGTASNQPQHF. CDR3 nucleotide sequence: TGTGCCAGCAGCGGGGGGACAGCCAGTAATCAGCCCCAGCATTTT.

This clonotype has ten or more counts. The chain uses TRBV6-2 or TRBV6-3 and TRBJ2-5, with no clear D. The ends were cut back, 2 bases at V and 1 base at J, with 8 bases in the middle. The CDR3 spans 14 residues. The germline gives CDR1 MNHEY, CDR2 SVGEGT. CDR3 DNA: TGTGCCAGCAGTTACAGGTCGGGCCAAGAGACCCAGTACTTC. Residues: CASSYRSGQETQYF.

The V and J genes are TRBV7-2 and TRBJ2-1; D gene uncertain. Trimming pared 5 bases from V and 6 bases from J, leaving 8 bases between. The CDR3 has 12 residues. From germline, CDR1 is SGHTA and CDR2 FQGNSA. This CDR3 is CASSLSGNEQFF. The CDR3 nucleotides are TGTGCCAGCAGCCTATCCGGCAATGAGCAGTTCTTC.

This clonotype has ten or more counts. The CDR3 protein is CSVDAGPEAFF. The CDR3 DNA sequence: TGCAGCGTTGATGCTGGGCCTGAAGCTTTCTTT. The V gene is TRBV29-1, the J gene TRBJ1-1; D unresolved. Per germline, CDR1 SQVTM and CDR2 ANQGSEA. This CDR3 is built from 11 residues. V lost 3 bases, J lost 6 bases, and 8 bases lay in between.

This clonotype has a handful of counts. This chain uses TRBV7-8 with TRBJ2-3, with 8 nucleotides matching TRBD2. This CDR3 comprises 16 residues. The V and J ends lost 5 bases and 1 base, in that order; junction bases with no gene match: 8. Germline lookup yields CDR1 SGHVS and CDR2 FQNEAQ. CDR3 sequence: CASSELAARRTDTQYF. In DNA form, the CDR3 reads TGTGCCAGCAGCGAACTAGCGGCCCGTCGCACAGATACGCAGTATTTT.

This chain uses TRBV12-3 or TRBV12-4 with TRBJ1-5, with D maybe TRBD1 (6 bases). The CDR3 has 13 amino acids. The germline V and J ends were trimmed by 6 bases and 3 bases, with 9 bases remaining between them. CDR3 DNA sequence: TGTGCCAGCAGCGGACAGAACAATCAGCCCCAGCATTTT. Its translation is CASSGQNNQPQHF.

The table lists this clonotype with many counts. CDR3 sequence (DNA): TGCAGTGCTAAGAGGGCAGATACGCAGTATTTT. Translation gives CSAKRADTQYF. V usage is TRBV20-1 and J usage is TRBJ2-3; weak D call: TRBD2 (5 bases). Deletions cut 4 bases from V and 4 bases from J, with 6 bases between. Germline V gives CDR1 DFQATT, CDR2 SNEGSKA (reference sequence). The CDR3 contains 11 residues.